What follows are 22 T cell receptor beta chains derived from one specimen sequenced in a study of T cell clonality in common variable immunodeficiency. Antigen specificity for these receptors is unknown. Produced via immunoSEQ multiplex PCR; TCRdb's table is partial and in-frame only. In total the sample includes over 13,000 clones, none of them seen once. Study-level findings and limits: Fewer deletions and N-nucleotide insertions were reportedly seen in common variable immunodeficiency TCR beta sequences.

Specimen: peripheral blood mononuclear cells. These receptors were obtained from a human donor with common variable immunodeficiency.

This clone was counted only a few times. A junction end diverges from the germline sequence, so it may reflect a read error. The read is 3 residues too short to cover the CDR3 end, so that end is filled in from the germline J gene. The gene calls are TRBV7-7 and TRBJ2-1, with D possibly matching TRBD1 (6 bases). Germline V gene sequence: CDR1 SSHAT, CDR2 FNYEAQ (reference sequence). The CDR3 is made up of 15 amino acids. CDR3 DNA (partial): TGTGCTAGCAGCGCTGGGACAAGCATCTACAATGAG. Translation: CASSAGTSIYNE. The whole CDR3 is CASSAGTSIYNEQFF.

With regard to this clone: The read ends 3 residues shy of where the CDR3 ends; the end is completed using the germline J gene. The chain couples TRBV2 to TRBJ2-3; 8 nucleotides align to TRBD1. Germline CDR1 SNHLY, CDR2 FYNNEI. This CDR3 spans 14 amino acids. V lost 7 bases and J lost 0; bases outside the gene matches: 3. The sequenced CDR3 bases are TGTGCCAGCACTCGGACAGGGAGCACAGATACG. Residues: CASTRTGSTDT. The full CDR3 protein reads CASTRTGSTDTQYF.

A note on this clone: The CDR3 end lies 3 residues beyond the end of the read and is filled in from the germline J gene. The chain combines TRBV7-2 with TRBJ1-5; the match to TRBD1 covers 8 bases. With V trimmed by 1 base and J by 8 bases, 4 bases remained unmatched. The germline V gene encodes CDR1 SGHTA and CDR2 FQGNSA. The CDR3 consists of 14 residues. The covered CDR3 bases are TGTGCCAGCAGCTTAGGGACAGGGTTAAAGCCC. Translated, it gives CASSLGTGLKP. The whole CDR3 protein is CASSLGTGLKPQHF.

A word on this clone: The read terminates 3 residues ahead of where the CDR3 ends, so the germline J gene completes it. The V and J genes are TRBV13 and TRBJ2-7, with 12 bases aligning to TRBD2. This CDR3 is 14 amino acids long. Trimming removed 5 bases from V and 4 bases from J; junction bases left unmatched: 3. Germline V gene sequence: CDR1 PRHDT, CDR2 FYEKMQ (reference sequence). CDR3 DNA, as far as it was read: TGTGCCAGCAGCATGACTAGCGGGGGATACGAG. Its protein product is CASSMTSGGYE. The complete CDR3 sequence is CASSMTSGGYEQYF.

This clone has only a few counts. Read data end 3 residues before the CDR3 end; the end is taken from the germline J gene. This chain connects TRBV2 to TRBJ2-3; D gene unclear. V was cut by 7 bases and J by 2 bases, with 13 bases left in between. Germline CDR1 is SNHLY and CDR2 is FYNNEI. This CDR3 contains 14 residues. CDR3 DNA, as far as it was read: TGTGCCAGCAAGAGAACTTTTTACACAGATACG. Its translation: CASKRTFYTDT. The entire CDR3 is CASKRTFYTDTQYF.

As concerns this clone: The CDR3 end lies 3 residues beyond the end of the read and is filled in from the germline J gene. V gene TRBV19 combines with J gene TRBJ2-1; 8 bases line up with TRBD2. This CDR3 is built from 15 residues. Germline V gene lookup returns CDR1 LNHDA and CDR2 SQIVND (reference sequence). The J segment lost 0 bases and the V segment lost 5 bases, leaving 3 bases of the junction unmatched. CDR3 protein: CASSLSGSSYNEQFF. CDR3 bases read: TGTGCCAGTAGTCTGAGCGGGAGCTCCTACAATGAG.

The covered CDR3 bases are TGTGCCAGCTCAAGACAGGAGATCTACGAG. Encoded protein: CASSRQEIYE. The whole CDR3 protein reads CASSRQEIYEQYF. V gene TRBV18 combines with J gene TRBJ2-7; possible D gene TRBD1, 6 bases. Read sequence stops 3 residues before the CDR3 end, and the germline J gene provides the missing end. The CDR3 loop spans 13 amino acids. V lost 5 bases and J lost 3, with 11 bases in between. CDR1 and CDR2 (germline): KGHSH, LQKENI.

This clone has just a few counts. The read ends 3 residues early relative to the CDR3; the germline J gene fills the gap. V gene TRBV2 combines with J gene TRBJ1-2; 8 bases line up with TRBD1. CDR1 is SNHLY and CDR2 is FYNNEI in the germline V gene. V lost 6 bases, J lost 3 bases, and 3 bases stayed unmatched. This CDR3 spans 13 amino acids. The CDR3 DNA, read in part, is TGTGCCAGCAGATCGGACAGGGACTATGGC. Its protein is CASRSDRDYG. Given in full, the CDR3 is CASRSDRDYGYTF.

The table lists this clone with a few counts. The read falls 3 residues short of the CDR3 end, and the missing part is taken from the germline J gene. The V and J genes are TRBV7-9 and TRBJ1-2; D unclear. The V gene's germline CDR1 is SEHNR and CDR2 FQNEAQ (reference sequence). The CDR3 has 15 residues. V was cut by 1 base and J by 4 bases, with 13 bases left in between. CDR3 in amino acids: CASSLVGAGPYGYTF. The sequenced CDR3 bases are TGTGCCAGCAGCTTAGTAGGTGCAGGCCCCTATGGC.

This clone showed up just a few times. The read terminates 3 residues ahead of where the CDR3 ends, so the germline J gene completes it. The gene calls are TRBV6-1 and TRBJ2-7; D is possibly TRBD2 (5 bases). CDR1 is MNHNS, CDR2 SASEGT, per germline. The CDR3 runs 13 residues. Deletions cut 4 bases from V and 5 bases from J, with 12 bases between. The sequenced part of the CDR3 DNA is TGTGCCAGCAGTGTCGGGGTTCTCGACGAG. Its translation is CASSVGVLDE. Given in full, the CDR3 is CASSVGVLDEQYF.

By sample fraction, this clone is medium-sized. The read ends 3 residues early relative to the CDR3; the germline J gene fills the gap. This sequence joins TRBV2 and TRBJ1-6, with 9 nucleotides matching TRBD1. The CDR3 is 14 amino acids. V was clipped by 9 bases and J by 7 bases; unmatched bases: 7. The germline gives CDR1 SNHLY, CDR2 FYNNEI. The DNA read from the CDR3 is TGTGCCAGTCGAGCGACAGGGGGAAATTCACCC. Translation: CASRATGGNSP. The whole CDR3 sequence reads CASRATGGNSPLHF. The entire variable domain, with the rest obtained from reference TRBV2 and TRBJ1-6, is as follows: EPEVTQTPSHQVTQMGQEVILRCVPISNHLYFYWYRQILGQKVEFLVSFYNNEISEKSEIFDDQFSVERPDGSNFTLKIRSTKLEDSAMYFCASRATGGNSPLHFGNGTRLTVT.

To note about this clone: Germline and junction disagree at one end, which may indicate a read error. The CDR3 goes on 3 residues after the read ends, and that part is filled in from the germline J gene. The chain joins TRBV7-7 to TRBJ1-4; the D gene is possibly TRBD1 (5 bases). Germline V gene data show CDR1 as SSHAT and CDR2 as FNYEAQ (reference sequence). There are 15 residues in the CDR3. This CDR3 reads CASSLVSTVGEKLFF. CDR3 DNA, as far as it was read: TGTGCTAGCAGCTTAGTTTCGACAGTAGGGGAAAAA.

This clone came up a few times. The CDR3: CASRRGGSTDTQYF. The sequenced part of the CDR3 DNA is TGTGCCAGTAGGCGCGGGGGGTCTACAGATACG. This chain connects TRBV19 to TRBJ2-3, with 8 bases identical to TRBD2. Read coverage stops 3 residues before the CDR3 terminus; the germline J gene supplies the remainder. Germline trimming cut 6 bases from V and 3 bases from J; bases unmatched to any gene: 5. The CDR3 extends over 14 amino acids. Germline CDR1 LNHDA, CDR2 SQIVND (reference sequence).

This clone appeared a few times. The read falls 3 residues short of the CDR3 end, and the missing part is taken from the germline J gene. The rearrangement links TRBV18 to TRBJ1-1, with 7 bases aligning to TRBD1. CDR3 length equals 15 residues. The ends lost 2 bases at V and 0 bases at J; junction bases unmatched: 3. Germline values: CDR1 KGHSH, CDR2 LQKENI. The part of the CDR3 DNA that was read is TGTGCCAGCTCACCAGTTACAGGGGTGAACACTGAA. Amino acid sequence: CASSPVTGVNTE. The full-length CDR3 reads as CASSPVTGVNTEAFF.

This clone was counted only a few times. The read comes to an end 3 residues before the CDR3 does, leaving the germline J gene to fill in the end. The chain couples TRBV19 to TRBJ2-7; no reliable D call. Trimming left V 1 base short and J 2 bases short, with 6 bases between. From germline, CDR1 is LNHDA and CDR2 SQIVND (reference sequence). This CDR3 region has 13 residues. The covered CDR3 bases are TGTGCCAGTAGTATAGGCGGTACCTACGAG. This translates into CASSIGGTYE. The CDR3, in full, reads CASSIGGTYEQYF.

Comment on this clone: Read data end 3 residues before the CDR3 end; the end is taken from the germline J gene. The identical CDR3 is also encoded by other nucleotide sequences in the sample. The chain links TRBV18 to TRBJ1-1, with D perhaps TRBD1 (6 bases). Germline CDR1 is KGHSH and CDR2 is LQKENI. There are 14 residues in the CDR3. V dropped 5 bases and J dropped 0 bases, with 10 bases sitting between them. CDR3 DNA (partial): TGTGCCAGCTCAGCCGACAGGCTGAACACTGAA. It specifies CASSADRLNTE. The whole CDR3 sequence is CASSADRLNTEAFF.

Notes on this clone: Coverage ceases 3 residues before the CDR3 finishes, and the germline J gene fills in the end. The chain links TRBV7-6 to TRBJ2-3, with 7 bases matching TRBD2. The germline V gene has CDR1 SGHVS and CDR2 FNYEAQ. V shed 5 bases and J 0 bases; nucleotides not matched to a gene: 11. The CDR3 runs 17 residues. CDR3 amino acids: CASSKLGGGSSTDTQYF. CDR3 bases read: TGTGCCAGCAGCAAACTAGGCGGGGGTAGTAGCACAGATACG.

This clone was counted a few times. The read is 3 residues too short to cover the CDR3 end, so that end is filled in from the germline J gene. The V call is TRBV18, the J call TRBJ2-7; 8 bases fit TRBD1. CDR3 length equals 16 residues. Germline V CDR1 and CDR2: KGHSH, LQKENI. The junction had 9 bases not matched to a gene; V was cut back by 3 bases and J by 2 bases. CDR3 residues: CASSPPRNRGTYEQYF. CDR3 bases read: TGTGCCAGCTCACCCCCTCGAAACAGGGGGACCTACGAG.

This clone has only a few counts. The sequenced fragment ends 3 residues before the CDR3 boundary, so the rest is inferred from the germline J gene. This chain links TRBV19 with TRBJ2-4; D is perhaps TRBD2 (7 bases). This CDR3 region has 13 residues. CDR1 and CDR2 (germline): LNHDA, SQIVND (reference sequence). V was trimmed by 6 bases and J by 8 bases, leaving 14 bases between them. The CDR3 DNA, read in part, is TGTGCCAGTAGAAGGGGCGGGGGCGACATT. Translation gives CASRRGGGDI. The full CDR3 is CASRRGGGDIQYF.

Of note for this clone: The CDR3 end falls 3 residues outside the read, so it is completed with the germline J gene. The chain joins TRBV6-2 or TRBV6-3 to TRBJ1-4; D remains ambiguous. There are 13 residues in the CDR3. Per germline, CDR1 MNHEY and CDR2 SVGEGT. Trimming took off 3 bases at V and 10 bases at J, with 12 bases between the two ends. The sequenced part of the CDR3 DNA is TGTGCCAGCAGTTATTACCCCAGAGGAAAA. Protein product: CASSYYPRGK. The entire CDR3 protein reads CASSYYPRGKLFF.

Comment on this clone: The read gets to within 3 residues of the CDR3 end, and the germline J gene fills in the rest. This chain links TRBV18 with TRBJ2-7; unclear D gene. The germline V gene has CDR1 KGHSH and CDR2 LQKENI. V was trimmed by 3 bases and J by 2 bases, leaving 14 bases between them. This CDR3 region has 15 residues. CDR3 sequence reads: CASSPFHDWAYEQYF. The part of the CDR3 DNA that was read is TGTGCCAGCTCACCTTTCCACGACTGGGCCTACGAG. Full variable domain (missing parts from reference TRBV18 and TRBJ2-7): NAGVMQNPRHLVRRRGQEARLRCSPMKGHSHVYWYRQLPEEGLKFMVYLQKENIIDESGMPKERFSAEFPKEGPSILRIQQVVRGDSAAYFCASSPFHDWAYEQYFGPGTRLTVT.

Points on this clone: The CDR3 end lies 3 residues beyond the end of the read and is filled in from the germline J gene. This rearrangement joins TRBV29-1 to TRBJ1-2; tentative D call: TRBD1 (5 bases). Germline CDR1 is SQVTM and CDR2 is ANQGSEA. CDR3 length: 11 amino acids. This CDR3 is CSVAQVFGYTF. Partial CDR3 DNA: TGCAGCGTTGCACAGGTTTTCGGC.